Sequencing of this T cell receptor beta chain was carried out in a study of T cells after yellow fever vaccination. Study observations and caveats: Post-booster samples contained most primary-vaccination clones (about 96% CD4, around 90% CD8). Sorted repertoires could include abundant contaminating clonotypes from bulk cells. Peaking faster, on day 5 versus 15, the secondary response was nonetheless weaker.

This clonotype appeared many times. Its antigen is not known. One entry per CDR3 protein results from TCRdb running MiXCR on the 5' RACE reads. The top ten clones hold around 3.4% of a sample with hundreds of thousands of distinct CDR3 sequences, 8.7% of them seen once. V shed 0 bases, J shed 4 bases, and the junction held 0 bases outside the gene matches. Germline V gene sequence: CDR1 SGHNT, CDR2 YYREEE (reference sequence). The CDR3 totals 14 residues. The gene calls are TRBV5-4 and TRBJ1-4; 7 nucleotides line up with TRBD1. Specimen: CD4+ T cells sorted from PBMCs, collected 5 days after the yellow fever booster vaccination. The clonotype originates from a man younger than 30 who received the YFV17D yellow fever vaccine. The CDR3 DNA sequence: TGTGCCAGCAGCTTGGACAGGGGTAATGAAAAACTGTTTTTT. Residues: CASSLDRGNEKLFF.